These T cell receptor beta chains were read from a single sample in a study of shared clonotypes between healthy human individuals. Sequencing was performed with immunoSEQ multiplex PCR; in TCRdb, only in-frame clones are kept and a portion is missing. Of hundreds of thousands of clones in the sample, roughly 72% are singletons; the top ten hold around 13%. Sequencing was done on a sample of PBMCs. The receptor set was obtained from a woman between 40 and 55 years old in good health. Some clones in this sample may be carry-over from other donors' samples. Each CDR3 is given with its conserved first and last residue. Fields, in order: V gene, J gene, clone size, CDR3 protein. Not all rows give a size; the values are once, few, many and, for expanded clones, a class.

TRBV25-1	TRBJ1-6	.	CASSEGGRRNSPLHF
TRBV15	TRBJ2-7	.	CATSRDRGEGFSYEQYF
TRBV13	TRBJ2-7	.	CASSLNGLAVKPYEQYF
TRBV2	TRBJ1-1	.	CASSGERGSEAFF
TRBV11-2	TRBJ2-2	.	CASRSGTGISTGELFF
TRBV6-5	TRBJ2-7	.	CASSPSGAPYEQYF
TRBV19	TRBJ2-7	.	CASSWGGSEQYF
TRBV7-2	TRBJ2-1	.	CASTPTSGAYNEQFF
TRBV19	TRBJ2-2	.	CASTGQATNTGELFF
TRBV7-2	TRBJ2-2	.	CASSLEMGEHRGAVF
TRBV7-9	TRBJ2-7	.	CASSLVSPGLAGARYEQYF
TRBV14	TRBJ2-7	.	CASSQLAGGPYEQYF
TRBV29-1	TRBJ1-2	.	CSVGGQGDGYTF
TRBV7-9	.	.	CASSPGHFQETQYF
TRBV6-5	TRBJ2-1	.	CASSYSGQGDEQFF
TRBV13	TRBJ1-1	.	CASSLGMGEGTEAFF
TRBV7-2	TRBJ2-5	once	CASAPGGYQETQYF
TRBV7-6	TRBJ2-6	.	CASSSLRSSGANVLTF
TRBV18	TRBJ2-2	.	CASSFSRTAPNTGELFF
TRBV18	TRBJ2-3	.	CASSPTSGETDTQYF
TRBV2	TRBJ2-7	.	CASSEGTSGSSYEQYF
TRBV18	TRBJ1-2	.	CASSPPTGGYGYTF
TRBV18	TRBJ2-1	few	CASSPIGLAGRDEQFF
TRBV5-1	TRBJ1-1	few	CASSSGTGVLNTEAFF
TRBV19	TRBJ2-5	.	CASSPGAGGWETQYF
TRBV7-2	TRBJ1-5	.	CASSFRLKGQPQHF
TRBV7-2	TRBJ1-3	.	CASSLEGNTIYF
TRBV6-5	TRBJ2-7	.	CASRPSGSYEQYF
TRBV5-6	TRBJ2-1	.	CASSPDSYNEQFF
TRBV28	TRBJ1-1	.	CASFKQGKGRNTEAFF
TRBV4-3	TRBJ1-6	.	CASSQARTEYNSPLHF
TRBV5-1	TRBJ2-3	.	CASSGTSGRVNPSTDTQYF
TRBV29-1	TRBJ1-3	once	CSAWLSSGNTIYF
TRBV6-5	TRBJ2-2	.	CASSRQGDNTGELFF
TRBV18	TRBJ2-7	once	CASSPMGLSSYEQYF
TRBV28	TRBJ1-1	.	CASSLLDRRGSEAFF
TRBV28	TRBJ2-7	.	CASSSGNEQYF
TRBV5-1	TRBJ1-6	few	CASGEGFHNSPLHF
TRBV15	TRBJ2-3	.	CATSRWTSGISDTQYF
TRBV18	TRBJ2-5	.	CASHWDSLQETQYF
TRBV5-1	TRBJ2-7	.	CASSPGEFASEQYF